The 16 T cell receptor beta chains in this list originate from one sample, sequenced in a study of CD8+ T cells in alopecia areata. Extraction and reverse transcription of RNA yielded cDNA as the sequencing template. Libraries were prepared by immunoSEQ multiplex PCR; TCRdb keeps only in-frame clonotypes and omits some of them. The sample records more than 95,000 clones, around 38% being singletons. Sequenced input: CD4+ T cells sorted from blood. These receptors were obtained from a human donor with alopecia areata.

The chain recombines TRBV5-1 with TRBJ2-5; 11 bases are shared with TRBD2. This CDR3 region has 15 residues. In germline, CDR1 is SGHRS, CDR2 YFSETQ. Trimming cost V 2 bases and J 2 bases; bases outside gene matches: 2. CDR3 sequence reads: CASSFGTSGQETQYF. For the CDR3, the DNA is TGCGCCAGCAGCTTTGGGACTAGCGGACAAGAGACCCAGTACTTC. Full variable domain (rest looked up from reference TRBV5-1 and TRBJ2-5): KAGVTQTPRYLIKTRGQQVTLSCSPISGHRSVSWYQQTPGQGLQFLFEYFSETQRNKGNFPGRFSGRQFSNSRSEMNVSTLELGDSALYLCASSFGTSGQETQYFGPGTRLLVL.

The chain links TRBV28 to TRBJ2-5; 10 bases agree with TRBD2. With V trimmed by 6 bases and J by 5 bases, 9 bases remained unmatched. The CDR3 spans 15 residues. Germline-derived CDR1 and CDR2 are MDHEN and SYDVKM. The CDR3 spells CASRLAGGLRETQYF. The CDR3, as DNA: TGTGCCAGCAGATTAGCGGGAGGCCTCCGGGAGACCCAGTACTTC.

The chain joins TRBV29-1 to TRBJ2-3; D perhaps matches TRBD2 (6 bases). This CDR3 contains 15 residues. V lost 2 bases and J lost 4, with 16 bases in between. Germline V CDR1 and CDR2: SQVTM, ANQGSEA. The CDR3 region has the DNA TGCAGCGTTGAAACCCTCGGGGGAAATGCAGATACGCAGTATTTT. It translates to CSVETLGGNADTQYF.

The CDR3 loop reads CASGRRAEQYF. CDR3 in DNA: TGTGCCAGCGGCCGACGGGCGGAGCAGTACTTC. The chain links TRBV27 to TRBJ2-7; no firm D call. The germline V gene encodes CDR1 MNHEY and CDR2 SMNVEV (reference sequence). The CDR3 totals 11 residues. The V end lost 8 bases, the J end lost 7 bases, and 12 bases lay between the germline ends.

The rearrangement links TRBV6-5 to TRBJ2-1; 9 bases align to TRBD2. Trimming took 5 bases from V and 5 from J; bases not matched to a gene: 7. CDR3 length equals 15 residues. The germline gives CDR1 MNHEY, CDR2 SVGAGI. CDR3 region: CASSKGLAFNNEQFF. In nucleotides, the CDR3 is TGTGCCAGCAGTAAGGGACTAGCTTTCAACAATGAGCAGTTCTTC.

V and J are TRBV20-1 and TRBJ2-4, with D perhaps TRBD1 (6 bases). Looked up from germline, CDR1 is DFQATT and CDR2 is SNEGSKA (reference sequence). CDR3 length: 11 residues. The CDR3 sequence is CSGQTKNIQYF. CDR3 DNA sequence: TGCAGCGGACAGACAAAAAACATTCAGTACTTC.

This clone was seen at least ten times. Other DNA sequences in the same sample also yield this CDR3. The chain has TRBV28 and TRBJ2-2; no firm D call. The CDR3 extends over 14 amino acids. Germline V gene data show CDR1 as MDHEN and CDR2 as SYDVKM. V lost 3 bases to trimming and J lost 2 bases, with 7 bases between them. This CDR3 reads CASSFSVNTGELFF. DNA of the CDR3: TGTGCCAGCAGTTTTTCAGTCAACACCGGGGAGCTGTTTTTT.

This clone was detected only a few times. The chain couples TRBV28 to TRBJ1-5; D is possibly TRBD1 (5 bases). Looked up from germline, CDR1 is MDHEN and CDR2 is SYDVKM. Trimming removed 3 bases from V and 3 bases from J, with 15 bases in between. CDR3 size: 16 residues. The CDR3 DNA sequence: TGTGCCAGCAGTTTTTCGGCAGGGTTTATCAATCAGCCCCAGCATTTT. Residues: CASSFSAGFINQPQHF.

A few counts support this clone. This chain links TRBV28 with TRBJ2-5; 11 bases are shared with TRBD2. The germline CDR1 and CDR2 sequences are MDHEN and SYDVKM. The CDR3 contains 17 residues. V dropped 2 bases and J dropped 0; count of bases not matched to a gene: 5. CDR3 DNA sequence: TGTGCCAGCAGTTTACCCTCGGGACTAGCGGACCAAGAGACCCAGTACTTC. Translation gives CASSLPSGLADQETQYF.

V and J are TRBV4-3 and TRBJ1-5; D ambiguous. The CDR3 extends over 13 amino acids. Germline V gene data show CDR1 as LGHNA and CDR2 as YSLEER. Trimming shortened V by 0 bases and J by 15 bases, and 15 bases separated the two germline ends. The CDR3 spells CASSQDSREVRHF. CDR3 sequence (DNA): TGCGCCAGCAGCCAAGATTCCCGGGAGGTCCGGCATTTT.

This clone was seen a handful of times. The chain combines TRBV7-2 with TRBJ2-3; 7 positions agree with TRBD1. This CDR3 has 14 amino acids. V shed 6 bases and J 0 bases; nucleotides not matched to a gene: 3. The germline V gene has CDR1 SGHTA and CDR2 FQGNSA. The CDR3 coding sequence is TGTGCCAGCAGTTGGGACAGAAGCACAGATACGCAGTATTTT. Its protein product is CASSWDRSTDTQYF.

The CDR3 coding sequence is TGTGCCAGCAGGCGGGCGGGAGGAGTTTATCGGGAGACCCAGTACTTC. Encoded protein: CASRRAGGVYRETQYF. The rearrangement links TRBV2 to TRBJ2-5; 8 bases are shared with TRBD2. Germline V gene lookup returns CDR1 SNHLY and CDR2 FYNNEI. The CDR3 has 16 amino acids. The V gene end was trimmed by 6 bases and the J gene end by 5 bases; junction bases not matched to a gene: 14.

Points on this clone: The junction shows a germline mismatch at one end, possibly a read error. The V and J genes are TRBV7-7 and TRBJ1-3, with D hard to call. The CDR3 has 13 amino acids. Per the germline V gene, CDR1 is SSHAT and CDR2 is FNYEAQ (reference sequence). The CDR3 loop reads CASSLGPGNTIYF. The CDR3, as DNA: TGTGCTAGCAGCCTAGGGCCGGGCAACACCATATATTTT.

This clone appeared a few times. Other DNA sequences in the sample encode the same CDR3. The chain is built from TRBV7-2 and TRBJ1-5; unclear D gene. Germline loops: CDR1 SGHTA, CDR2 FQGNSA. V was clipped by 3 bases and J by 4 bases, with 4 bases between them. This CDR3 contains 12 residues. CDR3 sequence (DNA): TGTGCCAGCAGCTTTAGTAATCAGCCCCAGCATTTT. This sequence encodes CASSFSNQPQHF.

The chain employs TRBV5-4 and TRBJ2-5; tentatively, D is TRBD1 (6 bases). The germline gives CDR1 SGHNT, CDR2 YYREEE (reference sequence). The V gene lost 4 bases and the J gene lost 0 bases, with 10 bases spanning the gap. The CDR3 is made up of 14 amino acids. The CDR3 is CASSQDRYQETQYF. The DNA of the CDR3 is TGTGCCAGCAGCCAGGACAGATACCAAGAGACCCAGTACTTC.

The chain employs TRBV27 and TRBJ2-1, with 10 bases matching TRBD2. V dropped 6 bases and J dropped 6; count of bases not matched to a gene: 14. Germline loops: CDR1 MNHEY, CDR2 SMNVEV (reference sequence). The CDR3 has 17 residues. CDR3 amino acids: CASRKTSGLAIINEQFF. For the CDR3, the DNA is TGTGCCAGCAGGAAGACATCGGGACTAGCGATAATCAATGAGCAGTTCTTC.